Presented here are 27 T cell receptor beta chains from one specimen sequenced in a study of blood T cell repertoires in COVID-19. Clones were sequenced by immunoSEQ multiplex PCR, and TCRdb holds only the in-frame ones, with some missing. Here the sample spans over 200,000 clones, about four fifths being singletons. Source material: peripheral blood. Receptor source: a man aged 50 or older with active or convalescent COVID-19.

The V and J genes are TRBV15 and TRBJ2-7; a possible D gene is TRBD1 (5 bases). Germline V lookup: CDR1 LNHNV, CDR2 YYDKDF (reference sequence). V lost 9 bases to trimming and J lost 3 bases, with 15 bases between them. The length of the CDR3 is 13 residues. The CDR3 sequence: CATGQGMDYEQYF. The CDR3 region has the DNA TGTGCCACAGGGCAGGGTATGGACTACGAGCAGTACTTC. The full variable domain, its missing parts supplied by reference TRBV15 and TRBJ2-7, is DAMVIQNPRYQVTQFGKPVTLSCSQTLNHNVMYWYQQKSSQAPKLLFHYYDKDFNNEADTPDNFQSRRPNTSFCFLDIRSPGLGDTAMYLCATGQGMDYEQYFGPGTRLTVT.

For this clone: A read error may produce the germline difference seen at one junction end. This chain connects TRBV10-1 to TRBJ2-7, with unresolved D. Germline values: CDR1 WNHNN, CDR2 SYGVQD (reference sequence). The CDR3 runs 11 residues. The CDR3 sequence is CASRDRPGQYF. The CDR3 bases are TGCGCCAGCCGTGACCGACCGGGGCAGTACTTC.

J is TRBJ2-1 and V is TRBV3-1 (or the pseudogene TRBV3-2), with 12 bases fitting TRBD2. The CDR3 runs 17 residues. From germline, CDR1 is LGHDT and CDR2 YNNKEL (reference sequence). V shed 0 bases, J shed 3 bases, and the junction held 3 bases outside the gene matches. The CDR3, as DNA: TGTGCCAGCAGCCAAGATCCGACTAGCGGGAGCTACAATGAGCAGTTCTTC. Translation: CASSQDPTSGSYNEQFF.

The J gene is TRBJ1-5, the V gene TRBV28, with D possibly being TRBD1 (5 bases). Between the trimmed V and J ends, which lost 6 bases and 2 bases, there was a span of 17 bases. This CDR3 region has 16 residues. Looked up from germline, CDR1 is MDHEN and CDR2 is SYDVKM. This CDR3 reads CASRGTIRGGNQPQHF. Written as DNA, the CDR3 is TGTGCCAGCAGGGGAACCATACGGGGGGGCAATCAGCCCCAGCATTTT.

The chain joins TRBV6-5 to TRBJ2-7; the D gene is possibly TRBD1 (6 bases). Deletions cut 7 bases from V and 5 bases from J, with 18 bases between. CDR3 size: 14 residues. The germline gives CDR1 MNHEY, CDR2 SVGAGI. CDR3 sequence: CASIDGQGRHEQYF. CDR3 DNA sequence: TGTGCCAGCATCGACGGGCAGGGGAGACACGAGCAGTACTTC.

This chain links TRBV19 with TRBJ2-6; possible D gene TRBD2, 6 bases. CDR1 is LNHDA and CDR2 is SQIVND in the germline V gene (reference sequence). The CDR3 spans 16 residues. V lost 1 base to trimming and J lost 4 bases, with 11 bases between them. The CDR3 protein is CASSIGGGAGANVLTF. CDR3 in DNA: TGTGCCAGTAGTATAGGGGGCGGGGCCGGGGCCAACGTCCTGACTTTC. Combining the CDR3 with reference TRBV19 and TRBJ2-6 gives the whole variable domain DGGITQSPKYLFRKEGQNVTLSCEQNLNHDAMYWYRQDPGQGLRLIYYSQIVNDFQKGDIAEGYSVSREKKESFPLTVTSAQKNPTAFYLCASSIGGGAGANVLTFGAGSRLTVL.

The V gene is TRBV6-8, the J gene TRBJ2-2; the D gene is possibly TRBD2 (6 bases). The CDR3 contains 13 residues. Trimming took off 9 bases at V and 5 bases at J, with 13 bases between the two ends. Germline loops: CDR1 MNHGY, CDR2 SAAAGT. The CDR3, as DNA: TGTGCCAGGGGGCTTAGCGGAACCGGGGAGCTGTTTTTT. Translation: CARGLSGTGELFF.

This chain links TRBV19 with TRBJ1-1; 7 positions match TRBD1. The CDR3 spans 15 residues. Germline V CDR1 and CDR2: LNHDA, SQIVND (reference sequence). V lost 8 bases, J lost 0 bases, and 9 bases stayed unmatched. The DNA of the CDR3 is TGTGCCAGTTCCCCCCGGGGACAGCTGAACACTGAAGCTTTCTTT. It translates to CASSPRGQLNTEAFF.

This clone appeared many times. The chain joins TRBV30 to TRBJ1-2; D is possibly TRBD1 (5 bases). CDR3 length equals 13 residues. The germline V gene encodes CDR1 GTSNPN and CDR2 SVGIG (reference sequence). Trimming shortened V by 0 bases and J by 8 bases, and 13 bases separated the two germline ends. CDR3 in amino acids: CAWSVLGGVGYTF. CDR3 bases: TGTGCCTGGAGTGTACTGGGAGGGGTGGGCTACACCTTC.

The V gene is TRBV19, the J gene TRBJ2-7; D possibly corresponds to TRBD1 (6 bases). CDR3 length: 14 amino acids. Trimming removed 1 base from V and 2 bases from J, with 9 bases in between. Germline V gene lookup returns CDR1 LNHDA and CDR2 SQIVND (reference sequence). The CDR3 spells CASSIGQATYEQYF. DNA of the CDR3: TGTGCCAGTAGTATAGGACAGGCCACCTACGAGCAGTACTTC.

With respect to this clone: No DNA is shown, since the ends of the CDR3 on it are uncertain; the CDR3 is the one TCRdb lists. The chain links TRBV29-1 to TRBJ1-4; the table's D call of TRBD1 was not tested on the DNA. CDR1 and CDR2 from the germline V gene are SQVTM and ANQGSEA. The CDR3 adds up to 15 amino acids, both ends counted. The CDR3: CSVELFGPGGEKLFF.

This chain links TRBV7-9 with TRBJ2-2; weak D call: TRBD1 (5 bases). The CDR3 runs to 17 residues. The germline gives CDR1 SEHNR, CDR2 FQNEAQ (reference sequence). V dropped 3 bases and J dropped 0 bases, with 14 bases sitting between them. The CDR3 DNA sequence: TGTGCCAGCAGCTTTCAAGGTGTGACAGCGAACACCGGGGAGCTGTTTTTT. Amino acids: CASSFQGVTANTGELFF.

The chain links TRBV5-4 to TRBJ2-2; no definite D call. The CDR3 is 12 residues long. Germline V gene data show CDR1 as SGHNT and CDR2 as YYREEE (reference sequence). Trimming stripped 4 bases from V and 6 bases from J, with 7 bases between. CDR3 region: CASSPSSGELFF. The CDR3 DNA is TGTGCCAGCAGCCCCAGTTCCGGGGAGCTGTTTTTT.

The CDR3 coding sequence is TGTGCCAGCAGCGCACACAGGGGGGCAACCCCTGAAGCTTTCTTT. Amino acids: CASSAHRGATPEAFF. V is TRBV5-8 and J is TRBJ1-1, with 8 bases lining up with TRBD1. The CDR3 has 15 amino acids. The germline V gene has CDR1 SGHTS and CDR2 YDEGEE. Losses at the gene ends were 4 bases for V and 6 bases for J; bases not matched to a gene: 11.

This chain joins TRBV18 and TRBJ2-3; tentatively, D is TRBD1 (6 bases). Germline lookup yields CDR1 KGHSH and CDR2 LQKENI. The CDR3 length is 15 residues. Trimming took 8 bases from V and 3 from J, leaving 18 bases between them. The CDR3 is CASLAEGVGTDTQYF. The CDR3 bases are TGTGCCAGCCTCGCAGAGGGGGTAGGAACAGATACGCAGTATTTT.

The chain employs TRBV7-9 and TRBJ1-2; D is unclear. Germline CDR1 reads SEHNR; CDR2 reads FQNEAQ (reference sequence). V was trimmed by 10 bases and J by 2 bases, leaving 11 bases between them. The CDR3 sequence is 12 residues long. The CDR3 sequence: CATTGRNYGYTF. The CDR3 DNA reads as TGTGCCACCACGGGCAGAAACTATGGCTACACCTTC. The full variable domain, in which reference TRBV7-9 and TRBJ1-2 provide the parts outside the CDR3, is DTGVSQNPRHKITKRGQNVTFRCDPISEHNRLYWYRQTLGQGPEFLTYFQNEAQLEKSRLLSDRFSAERPKGSFSTLEIQRTEQGDSAMYLCATTGRNYGYTFGSGTRLTVV.

This clone was counted only a few times. The chain couples TRBV19 to TRBJ2-1; D not certain. Trimming took off 5 bases at V and 7 bases at J, with 12 bases between the two ends. Germline V lookup: CDR1 LNHDA, CDR2 SQIVND (reference sequence). This CDR3 has 13 amino acids. The CDR3 region has the DNA TGTGCCAGTAGTTATCGACTGGTTAATGAGCAGTTCTTC. It specifies CASSYRLVNEQFF.

The chain couples TRBV28 to TRBJ1-6, with TRBD1 as a possible D gene (6 bases). Germline lookup yields CDR1 MDHEN and CDR2 SYDVKM. This CDR3 spans 18 amino acids. Trimming shortened V by 3 bases and J by 7 bases, and 22 bases separated the two germline ends. The CDR3 bases are TGTGCCAGCAGTTTTCACCTTCAGGGGTCGGCTGGGAATTCACCCCTCCACTTT. Translated, it gives CASSFHLQGSAGNSPLHF.

The chain is built from TRBV19 and TRBJ1-4, with 8 bases aligning to TRBD1. CDR1 and CDR2 from the germline V gene are LNHDA and SQIVND (reference sequence). The CDR3 is 14 residues long. The J segment lost 5 bases and the V segment lost 4 bases, leaving 3 bases of the junction unmatched. Here the CDR3 reads CASSTRTGNEKLFF. The CDR3 region has the DNA TGTGCCAGTAGTACCCGGACAGGGAATGAAAAACTGTTTTTT.

The genes are TRBV6-2 or TRBV6-3 and TRBJ2-1; 10 bases are shared with TRBD2. V lost 6 bases and J lost 2; bases outside the gene matches: 7. CDR3 length: 16 residues. Germline CDR1 and CDR2: MNHEY and SVGEGT. The CDR3 DNA is TGTGCCAGCAGCCGCGTAGCGGGGGGCCCCTACAATGAGCAGTTCTTC. This encodes CASSRVAGGPYNEQFF.

The chain is built from TRBV14 and TRBJ2-5; 13 positions agree with TRBD2. J gave up 5 bases and V 0 bases, and 6 bases lay outside the gene matches. From germline, CDR1 is SGHDN and CDR2 FVKESK. The CDR3 runs 17 residues. The CDR3, as DNA: TGTGCCAGCAGCCAAGATTCGGGACTAGCGGGGTATGAGACCCAGTACTTC. The encoded protein is CASSQDSGLAGYETQYF.

This clone was seen once. This chain uses TRBV25-1 with TRBJ1-1; no reliable D call. Between the trimmed V and J ends, which lost 5 bases and 1 base, there was a span of 8 bases. The germline gives CDR1 MGHDK, CDR2 SYGVNS. The CDR3 has 13 residues. CDR3 residues: CASSYLANTEAFF. The CDR3 nucleotides read TGTGCCAGCAGTTATTTGGCGAACACTGAAGCTTTCTTT.

The chain combines TRBV30 with TRBJ2-1; 8 nucleotides agree with TRBD2. The CDR3 consists of 15 residues. The germline CDR1 and CDR2 sequences are GTSNPN and SVGIG (reference sequence). V lost 7 bases to trimming and J lost 0 bases; unmatched junction nucleotides: 8. CDR3 DNA: TGTGCCTCGGGCGGGGGGCAAAGCTCCTACAATGAGCAGTTCTTC. This encodes CASGGGQSSYNEQFF. The full variable domain, rest sourced from reference TRBV30 and TRBJ2-1, is SQTIHQWPATLVQPVGSPLSLECTVEGTSNPNLYWYRQAAGRGLQLLFYSVGIGQISSEVPQNLSASRPQDRQFILSSKKLLLSDSGFYLCASGGGQSSYNEQFFGPGTRLTVL.

This chain uses TRBV6-5 with TRBJ2-4, with 11 positions matching TRBD1. V lost 5 bases, J lost 6 bases, and 3 bases stayed unmatched. The CDR3 runs to 14 residues. Germline V lookup: CDR1 MNHEY, CDR2 SVGAGI. This chain's CDR3 is CASSRDRGVNIQYF. The CDR3, as DNA: TGTGCCAGCAGTCGGGACAGGGGGGTAAACATTCAGTACTTC.

V usage is TRBV6-2 or TRBV6-3 and J usage is TRBJ2-5; TRBD2 aligns across 11 bases. Trimming removed 4 bases from V and 0 bases from J; junction bases left unmatched: 16. CDR1 MNHEY and CDR2 SVGEGT come from the germline V gene. The CDR3 runs 20 residues. CDR3 region: CASSSHPLAGGGLYQETQYF. The CDR3 DNA is TGTGCCAGCAGTTCCCACCCCCTAGCGGGGGGCGGACTGTACCAAGAGACCCAGTACTTC.

CDR3 residues: CATSRTGSSGNTIYF. The CDR3 bases are TGTGCCACCAGCAGAACAGGCAGCTCTGGAAACACCATATATTTT. The chain has TRBV15 and TRBJ1-3; perhaps TRBD1 as D (5 bases). V gave up 2 bases and J gave up 0 bases, with 8 bases separating them. Germline V lookup: CDR1 LNHNV, CDR2 YYDKDF (reference sequence). The CDR3 spans 15 residues.

This clone was detected only a few times. The same CDR3 is also encoded by other DNA sequences in this sample. J is TRBJ2-7 and V is TRBV9; 8 nucleotides match TRBD2. The CDR3 is made up of 15 amino acids. CDR1 SGDLS and CDR2 YYNGEE come from the germline V gene. V lost 0 bases and J lost 4; bases outside the gene matches: 6. Here the CDR3 reads CASSVAAGDLYEQYF. CDR3 sequence (DNA): TGTGCCAGCAGCGTAGCAGCGGGGGATCTATACGAGCAGTACTTC.